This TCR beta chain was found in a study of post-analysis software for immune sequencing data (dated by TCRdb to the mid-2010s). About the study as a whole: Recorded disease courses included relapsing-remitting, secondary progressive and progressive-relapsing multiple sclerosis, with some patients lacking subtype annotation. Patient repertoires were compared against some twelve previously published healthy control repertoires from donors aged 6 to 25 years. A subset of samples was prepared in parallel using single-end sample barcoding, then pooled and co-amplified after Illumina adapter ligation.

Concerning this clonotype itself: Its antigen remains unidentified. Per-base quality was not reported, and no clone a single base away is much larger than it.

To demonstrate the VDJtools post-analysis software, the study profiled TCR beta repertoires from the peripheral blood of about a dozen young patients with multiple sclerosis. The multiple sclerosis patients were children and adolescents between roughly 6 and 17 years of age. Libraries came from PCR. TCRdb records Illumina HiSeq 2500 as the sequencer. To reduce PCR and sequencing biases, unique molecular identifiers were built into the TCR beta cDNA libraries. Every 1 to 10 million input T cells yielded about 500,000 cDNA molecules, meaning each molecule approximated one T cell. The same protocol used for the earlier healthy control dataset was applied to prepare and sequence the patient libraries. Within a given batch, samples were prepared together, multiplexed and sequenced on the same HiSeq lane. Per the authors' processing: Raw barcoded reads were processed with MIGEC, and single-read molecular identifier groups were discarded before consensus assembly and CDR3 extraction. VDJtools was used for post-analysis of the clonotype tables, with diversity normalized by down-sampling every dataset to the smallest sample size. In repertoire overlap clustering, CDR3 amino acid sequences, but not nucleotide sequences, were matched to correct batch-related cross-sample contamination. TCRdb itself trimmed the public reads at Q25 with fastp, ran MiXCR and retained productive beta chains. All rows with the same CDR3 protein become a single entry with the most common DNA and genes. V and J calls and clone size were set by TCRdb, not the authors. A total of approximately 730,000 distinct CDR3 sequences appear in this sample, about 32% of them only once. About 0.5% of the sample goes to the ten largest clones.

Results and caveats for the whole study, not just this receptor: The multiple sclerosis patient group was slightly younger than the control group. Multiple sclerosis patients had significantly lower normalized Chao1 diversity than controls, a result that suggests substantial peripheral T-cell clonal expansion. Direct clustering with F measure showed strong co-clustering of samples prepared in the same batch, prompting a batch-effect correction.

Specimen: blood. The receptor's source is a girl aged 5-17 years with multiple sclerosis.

The CDR3 amino acid sequence is: CASSNGGGINEQYF. The DNA reads as follows: TGTGCCAGCAGCAATGGGGGGGGCATCAACGAGCAGTACTTC. The chain is encoded by TRBV12-3 or TRBV12-4 joined to TRBJ2-7; perhaps TRBD2 is the D gene, with 7 bases matching. Reading from cysteine to phenylalanine, the CDR3 counts 14 amino acids. The CDR3 DNA has 42 bases and is translated from base 1. V and J are truncated by 6 bases and 5 bases respectively, leaving an intervening sequence of 17 bases.